The clone carrying this TCR beta chain was observed a handful of times. The V and J ends lost 5 bases and 0 bases, in that order; junction bases with no gene match: 4. The CDR3 length is 16 residues. Germline V CDR1 and CDR2: LNHDA, SQIVND (reference sequence). Original data processing: Reference gene primer amplification gave estimated nucleated cell counts. TCRdb's table, derived via immunoSEQ multiplex PCR, lists solely in-frame clones and lacks some. V and J calls and clone size are as listed in that table; D and trimming were resolved from the DNA. The top ten hold approximately 0.99% of the sample, which has 300,000 to 450,000 clones, 87% seen once. The sample comes from a study of blood T cell repertoires in COVID-19. Study-wide context: Donors in the United States, Italy and Spain gave samples during acute or convalescent COVID-19. T cells, B-cell-depleted T cells, or PBMCs supplied cDNA or gDNA.

Recovered Cohort 3 donors showed two negative PCRs, clearance, or symptom resolution. The chain uses TRBV19 and TRBJ1-6; 7 bases are shared with TRBD1. This sequence originates from a woman in her 30s who had recovered from COVID-19. Sequenced input: PBMCs or T cells enriched from blood (not recorded which). DNA for the CDR3: TGTGCCAGTAGTCGACAGGGAAGCTCCTATAATTCACCCCTCCACTTT. It codes for CASSRQGSSYNSPLHF.